The 17 T cell receptor beta chains below were found in one sample sequenced in a study of T-cell memory formation after mild COVID-19. One entry per CDR3 protein results from TCRdb running MiXCR on the 5' RACE reads. Of 130,000 to 150,000 distinct CDR3 sequences listed, around 21% were seen once; the top ten hold around 2.4%. The material sequenced was PBMCs or a T cell subset sorted from them (not recorded which). These receptors all stem from an adult woman who had mild COVID-19 (a few samples of this study predate the infection). Cell type and time point are not known.

This clonotype appeared a few times. The chain is built from TRBV7-9 and TRBJ2-5; D could derive from TRBD1 or TRBD2 (5 bases each). With 5 bases removed from V and 2 bases from J, the gap between germline ends came to 18 bases. In germline, CDR1 is SEHNR, CDR2 FQNEAQ (reference sequence). The CDR3 is 16 amino acids. Here the CDR3 DNA reads TGTGCCAGCAGCGCCTGGGACCCCGGGGCTCAAGAGACCCAGTACTTC. Translating it yields CASSAWDPGAQETQYF. Full variable domain (outside the CDR3, taken from reference TRBV7-9 and TRBJ2-5): DTGVSQNPRHKITKRGQNVTFRCDPISEHNRLYWYRQTLGQGPEFLTYFQNEAQLEKSRLLSDRFSAERPKGSFSTLEIQRTEQGDSAMYLCASSAWDPGAQETQYFGPGTRLLVL.

The chain carries TRBV29-1 and TRBJ2-4; 9 bases map to TRBD2. The CDR3 totals 14 residues. Trimming took 6 bases from V and 0 from J; bases not matched to a gene: 3. Germline-derived CDR1 and CDR2 are SQVTM and ANQGSEA. CDR3 in DNA: TGCAGCGTGAGACTAGCGGTAGCCAAAAACATTCAGTACTTC. It encodes CSVRLAVAKNIQYF.

This clonotype was observed a few times. The rearrangement uses TRBV5-1 and TRBJ2-3; D might be TRBD2 (5 bases). The V gene lost 1 base and the J gene lost 3 bases, with 9 bases spanning the gap. CDR3 length equals 14 residues. CDR1 and CDR2 from the germline V gene are SGHRS and YFSETQ. CDR3 nucleotide sequence: TGCGCCAGCAGCTTGATCGGGGAGACAGATACGCAGTATTTT. Its protein product is CASSLIGETDTQYF.

This clonotype was seen more than once but under ten times. The gene calls are TRBV24-1 and TRBJ2-2, with 7 bases that match TRBD2. CDR3 size: 15 residues. Germline V gene data show CDR1 as KGHDR and CDR2 as SFDVKD. J was trimmed by 4 bases and V by 3 bases; bases with no gene match: 4. The CDR3 reads CATSDPGGVTGELFF. The CDR3 nucleotides read TGTGCCACCAGTGATCCGGGAGGCGTCACCGGGGAGCTGTTTTTT.

The chain joins TRBV5-1 to TRBJ1-1; 8 bases match TRBD1. From germline, CDR1 is SGHRS and CDR2 YFSETQ. The CDR3 has 15 residues. The junction had 10 bases not matched to a gene; V was cut back by 3 bases and J by 6 bases. For the CDR3, the DNA is TGCGCCAGCAGCTCCGGACAGGGCAGTGGGGCTGAAGCTTTCTTT. It yields the protein CASSSGQGSGAEAFF.

This clonotype has a handful of counts. The rearrangement joins TRBV20-1 to TRBJ1-5, with a tentative D call TRBD1 (6 bases). This CDR3 contains 15 residues. V was pared by 0 bases and J by 4 bases, with 13 bases between. Germline V gene data show CDR1 as DFQATT and CDR2 as SNEGSKA (reference sequence). The CDR3 DNA follows: TGCAGTGCTAGAGACTCCGGGACACCTAATCAGCCCCAGCATTTT. It translates to CSARDSGTPNQPQHF.

This clonotype showed up just a few times. The chain recombines TRBV7-9 with TRBJ2-1, with D perhaps TRBD2 (7 bases). The CDR3 extends over 13 amino acids. Germline CDR1 and CDR2: SEHNR and FQNEAQ (reference sequence). Trimming left V 8 bases short and J 2 bases short, with 10 bases between. The DNA of the CDR3 is TGTGCCAGCTCGGGGGGCACCTACAATGAGCAGTTCTTC. Its protein product is CASSGGTYNEQFF.

This chain connects TRBV5-1 to TRBJ1-3, with unresolved D. Trimming left V 0 bases short and J 4 bases short, with 8 bases between. CDR3 length: 14 residues. Per the germline V gene, CDR1 is SGHRS and CDR2 is YFSETQ. CDR3 in amino acids: CASSLDKLGNTIYF. CDR3 nucleotide sequence: TGCGCCAGCAGCTTGGACAAGCTAGGAAACACCATATATTTT.

This clonotype appeared a few times. The chain joins TRBV24-1 to TRBJ1-2; the D gene is possibly TRBD1 (5 bases). The germline CDR1 and CDR2 sequences are KGHDR and SFDVKD. The V and J ends lost 0 bases and 4 bases respectively, with 8 bases between them. The CDR3 extends over 14 amino acids. CDR3 loop: CATSDLRGGYGYTF. The DNA for the CDR3 is TGTGCCACCAGTGATTTGCGGGGGGGCTATGGCTACACCTTC.

The chain combines TRBV6-6 with TRBJ2-2, with D uncertain. Germline CDR1 and CDR2: MNHNY and SVGAGI (reference sequence). Trimming took off 8 bases at V and 0 bases at J, with 10 bases between the two ends. This CDR3 has 14 residues. In DNA, the CDR3 is TGTGCCAGCGGGGAACGGTCGAACACCGGGGAGCTGTTTTTT. This sequence encodes CASGERSNTGELFF.

This clonotype showed up just a few times. The chain couples TRBV4-3 to TRBJ2-7, with TRBD1 matching over 9 bases. CDR1 LGHNA and CDR2 YSLEER come from the germline V gene. The J segment lost 2 bases and the V segment lost 1 base, leaving 3 bases of the junction unmatched. The CDR3 runs 15 residues. The CDR3 loop reads CASSQADRGPYEQYF. CDR3 DNA sequence: TGCGCCAGCAGCCAAGCGGACAGGGGCCCCTACGAGCAGTACTTC.

This clonotype was detected only a few times. V usage is TRBV15 and J usage is TRBJ1-2, with a possible D match to TRBD1 (6 bases). This CDR3 has 14 amino acids. Trimming cost V 3 bases and J 3 bases, with 11 bases left between them. CDR1 is LNHNV, CDR2 YYDKDF, per germline (reference sequence). The CDR3 reads CATSSRGPDYGYTF. The DNA of the CDR3 is TGTGCCACCAGCAGCAGGGGTCCGGACTATGGCTACACCTTC.

V and J are TRBV6-2 or TRBV6-3 and TRBJ2-7; unclear D gene. The germline gives CDR1 MNHEY, CDR2 SVGEGT. The CDR3 covers 14 residues. The V end lost 6 bases, the J end lost 2 bases, and 14 bases lay between the germline ends. The CDR3: CASSYPAWTYEQYF. The CDR3 bases are TGTGCCAGCAGCTACCCAGCCTGGACCTACGAGCAGTACTTC.

This clonotype was picked up a small number of times. The V and J genes are TRBV7-2 and TRBJ2-7; 13 nucleotides align to TRBD2. The CDR3 length is 16 residues. The trim removed 5 bases at V and 5 bases at J, leaving 9 bases unmatched. The germline V gene has CDR1 SGHTA and CDR2 FQGNSA. The CDR3 is CASSLMGTSGIHEQYF. As DNA, the CDR3 is TGTGCCAGCAGCCTGATGGGGACTAGCGGGATCCACGAGCAGTACTTC. The variable domain in full, completed from reference TRBV7-2 and TRBJ2-7, reads GAGVSQSPSNKVTEKGKDVELRCDPISGHTALYWYRQSLGQGLEFLIYFQGNSAPDKSGLPSDRFSAERTGGSVSTLTIQRTQQEDSAVYLCASSLMGTSGIHEQYFGPGTRLTVT.

The chain employs TRBV12-3 or TRBV12-4 and TRBJ1-1; 7 nucleotides match TRBD1. The J segment lost 0 bases and the V segment lost 4 bases, leaving 5 bases of the junction unmatched. The CDR3 sequence is 15 residues long. The CDR3 region has the DNA TGTGCCAGCAGTTCCGGACAGGCGGTGAACACTGAAGCTTTCTTT. It is translated as CASSSGQAVNTEAFF.

V and J are TRBV20-1 and TRBJ2-1, with D unclear. The CDR3 consists of 11 residues. Trimming shortened V by 3 bases and J by 9 bases, and 9 bases separated the two germline ends. The germline gives CDR1 DFQATT, CDR2 SNEGSKA (reference sequence). The CDR3 protein is CSASMLAEQFF. The CDR3, as DNA: TGCAGTGCTAGTATGCTTGCTGAGCAGTTCTTC.

V is TRBV5-1 and J is TRBJ1-2; D possibly corresponds to TRBD1 (5 bases). The CDR3 sequence is 14 residues long. Between the trimmed V and J ends, which lost 0 bases and 7 bases, there was a span of 13 bases. Germline CDR1 reads SGHRS; CDR2 reads YFSETQ. The CDR3 sequence is CASSLARGEGGYTF. The DNA of the CDR3 is TGCGCCAGCAGCTTGGCCCGGGGGGAAGGTGGCTACACCTTC.